These T cell receptor beta chains were read from a single sample in a study of blood T cells in healthy people across ages. TCRdb processed the 5' RACE reads anew with MiXCR; each CDR3 protein has one entry. The sample lists around 990,000 distinct CDR3 sequences; 30% to 40% were seen once. The sequenced material came from blood. All receptors come from a man younger than 35 in good health. CDR3s include the opening cysteine and the closing phenylalanine or tryptophan. Fields, in order: V gene, clone size, J gene, D gene, CDR3 protein, CDR3 DNA. A D gene is named only where the DNA matches it firmly. Where a row states a size, it is once, few, many or the class of an expanded clone; other rows omit it.

TRBV12-3/TRBV12-4	NA	TRBJ2-1	NA	CASSFGGAPYNEQFF	TGTGCCAGCAGTTTTGGCGGGGCTCCCTACAATGAGCAGTTCTTC
TRBV20-1	NA	TRBJ1-1	NA	CSARDWDAEAFF	TGCAGTGCTAGAGATTGGGATGCTGAAGCTTTCTTT
TRBV20-1	NA	TRBJ1-6	NA	CSARAGHHNSPLHF	TGCAGTGCAAGGGCGGGACACCATAATTCACCCCTCCACTTT
TRBV5-1	many	TRBJ2-1	TRBD2	CASSFAGGPSNEQFF	TGCGCCAGCAGCTTTGCGGGGGGGCCGAGTAATGAGCAGTTCTTC
TRBV12-3/TRBV12-4	NA	TRBJ1-2	TRBD1	CASSPSGGWDYGYTF	TGTGCCAGCAGTCCGTCAGGGGGATGGGACTATGGCTACACCTTC
TRBV21-1	NA	TRBJ1-2	NA	CASSKGTGAINYGYTF	TGTGCCAGCAGCAAAGGAACAGGGGCCATTAACTATGGCTACACCTTC
TRBV12-3/TRBV12-4	few	TRBJ1-6	NA	CASSTHRDTSSYNSPLHF	TGTGCCAGCAGTACACACCGGGACACCAGCTCCTATAATTCACCCCTCCACTTT
TRBV20-1	once	TRBJ1-5	NA	CSARGGSTFNQPQHF	TGCAGTGCCCGCGGCGGGTCAACCTTCAATCAGCCCCAGCATTTT
TRBV12-3/TRBV12-4	NA	TRBJ1-2	NA	CASSPRGGILANYGYTF	TGTGCCAGCAGTCCTCGGGGAGGGATTTTAGCTAACTATGGCTACACCTTC
TRBV20-1	few	TRBJ1-4	NA	CSASPPGGTVNEKLFF	TGCAGTGCTAGCCCCCCGGGGGGGACGGTTAATGAAAAACTGTTTTTT
TRBV20-1	NA	TRBJ2-7	TRBD2	CSARRRGVSYEQYF	TGCAGTGCTAGGCGGCGGGGGGTTTCGTACGAGCAGTACTTC